The source of this TCR beta chain is a study of chemoradiotherapy in HPV16-positive cancers. Study-level background: Functional T-cell assays on a couple of HPV16-positive patients' cells defined candidate HPV-specific clones and common TCR motifs.

Broader study findings: Only a couple of HPV16-positive patients supplied the functional HPV-specificity definition.

Repertoires were sampled repeatedly during chemoradiotherapy. The table came from immunoSEQ multiplex PCR; TCRdb's copy has only in-frame clones and leaves some out. The data hold some 17,000 clones, with around nine tenths observed a single time. From germline, CDR1 is MDHEN and CDR2 SYDVKM. J was trimmed by 7 bases and V by 5 bases; bases with no gene match: 17. The CDR3 length is 17 residues. About this clone: No antigen is known for it.

The sequence was obtained from a human donor with HPV-associated anogenital cancer. The chain recombines TRBV28 with TRBJ1-2; TRBD1 matches at 9 bases. Here the sequenced sample was blood, taken from a patient who underwent chemoradiotherapy. The CDR3 DNA sequence: TGTGCCAGCAGTGTGGCCGGGACAGGGAGGACCTTGAGTGGCTACACCTTC. This translates into CASSVAGTGRTLSGYTF.